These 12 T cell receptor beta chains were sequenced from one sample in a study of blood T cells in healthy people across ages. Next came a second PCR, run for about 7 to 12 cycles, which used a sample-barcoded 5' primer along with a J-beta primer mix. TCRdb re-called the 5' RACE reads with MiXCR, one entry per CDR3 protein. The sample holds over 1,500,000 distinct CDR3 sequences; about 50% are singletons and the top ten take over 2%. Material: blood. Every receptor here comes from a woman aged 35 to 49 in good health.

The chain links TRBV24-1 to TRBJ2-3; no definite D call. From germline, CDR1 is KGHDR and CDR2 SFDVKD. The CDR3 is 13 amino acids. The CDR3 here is CATRSPSTDTQYF. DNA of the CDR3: TGTGCTACGAGGAGCCCCAGCACAGATACGCAGTATTTT.

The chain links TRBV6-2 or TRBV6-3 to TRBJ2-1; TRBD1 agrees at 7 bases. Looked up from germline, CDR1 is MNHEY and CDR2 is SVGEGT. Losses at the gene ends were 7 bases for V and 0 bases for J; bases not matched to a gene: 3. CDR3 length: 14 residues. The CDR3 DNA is TGTGCCAGCACAGGGGGAACCTCCTACAATGAGCAGTTCTTC. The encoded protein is CASTGGTSYNEQFF.

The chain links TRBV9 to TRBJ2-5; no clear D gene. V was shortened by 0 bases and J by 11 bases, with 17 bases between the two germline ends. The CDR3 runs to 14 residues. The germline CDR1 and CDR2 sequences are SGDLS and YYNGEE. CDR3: CASSVEASRNEQYF. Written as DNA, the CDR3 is TGTGCCAGCAGCGTAGAGGCTAGTAGGAATGAGCAGTACTTC.

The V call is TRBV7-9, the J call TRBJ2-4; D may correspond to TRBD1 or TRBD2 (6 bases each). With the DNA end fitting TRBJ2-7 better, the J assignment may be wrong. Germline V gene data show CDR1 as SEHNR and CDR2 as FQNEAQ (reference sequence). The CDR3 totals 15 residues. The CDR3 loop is CASSSPGRTAYEQYF. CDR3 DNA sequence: TGTGCCAGCAGCTCCCCGGGGAGGACAGCCTACGAGCAGTACTTC.

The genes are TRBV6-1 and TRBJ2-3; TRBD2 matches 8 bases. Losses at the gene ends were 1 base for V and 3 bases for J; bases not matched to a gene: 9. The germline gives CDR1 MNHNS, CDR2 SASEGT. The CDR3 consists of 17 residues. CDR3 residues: CASSEVPSGGVTDTQYF. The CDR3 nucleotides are TGTGCCAGCAGTGAAGTTCCCAGCGGGGGAGTGACAGATACGCAGTATTTT.

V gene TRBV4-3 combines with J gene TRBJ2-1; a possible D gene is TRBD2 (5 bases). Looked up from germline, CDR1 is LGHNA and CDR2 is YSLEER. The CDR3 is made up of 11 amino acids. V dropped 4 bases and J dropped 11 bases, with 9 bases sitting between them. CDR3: CASSRGLQQFF. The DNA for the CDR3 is TGCGCCAGCAGCCGTGGACTCCAGCAGTTCTTC.

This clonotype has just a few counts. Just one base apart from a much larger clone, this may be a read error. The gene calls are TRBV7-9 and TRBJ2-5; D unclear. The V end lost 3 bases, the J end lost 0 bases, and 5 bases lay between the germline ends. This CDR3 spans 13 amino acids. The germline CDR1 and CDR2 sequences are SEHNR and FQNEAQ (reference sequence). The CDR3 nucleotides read TGTGCCAGCAGCTTCGAGTACCAAGAGACCCAGTACTTC. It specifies CASSFEYQETQYF.

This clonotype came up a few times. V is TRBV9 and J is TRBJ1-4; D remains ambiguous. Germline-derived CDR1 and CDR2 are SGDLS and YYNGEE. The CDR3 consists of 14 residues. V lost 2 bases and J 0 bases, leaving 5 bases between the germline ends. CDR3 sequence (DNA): TGTGCCAGCAGCGTCGTCGCAACTAATGAAAAACTGTTTTTT. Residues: CASSVVATNEKLFF. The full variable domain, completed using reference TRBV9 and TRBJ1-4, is DSGVTQTPKHLITATGQRVTLRCSPRSGDLSVYWYQQSLDQGLQFLIQYYNGEERAKGNILERFSAQQFPDLHSELNLSSLELGDSALYFCASSVVATNEKLFFGSGTQLSVL.

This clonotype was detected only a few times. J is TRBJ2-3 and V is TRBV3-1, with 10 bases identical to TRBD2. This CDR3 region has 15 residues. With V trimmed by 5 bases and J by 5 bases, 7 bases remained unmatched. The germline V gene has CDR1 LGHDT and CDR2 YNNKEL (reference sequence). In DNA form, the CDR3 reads TGTGCCAGCAGCTTTGAGCGGGGGGGCGGAGATACGCAGTATTTT. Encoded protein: CASSFERGGGDTQYF.

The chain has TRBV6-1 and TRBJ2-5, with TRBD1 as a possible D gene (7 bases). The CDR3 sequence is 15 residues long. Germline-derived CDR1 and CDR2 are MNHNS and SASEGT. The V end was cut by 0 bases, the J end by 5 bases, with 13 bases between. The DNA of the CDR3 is TGTGCCAGCAGTGAAGCCCCAGGGGGGCGGGAGACCCAGTACTTC. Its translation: CASSEAPGGRETQYF.

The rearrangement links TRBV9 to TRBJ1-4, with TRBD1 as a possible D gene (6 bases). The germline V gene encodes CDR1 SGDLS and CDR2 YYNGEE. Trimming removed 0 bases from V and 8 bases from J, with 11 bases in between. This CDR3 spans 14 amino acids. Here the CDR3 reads CASSVAKDREKLFF. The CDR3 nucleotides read TGTGCCAGCAGCGTAGCGAAAGACAGGGAAAAACTGTTTTTT.

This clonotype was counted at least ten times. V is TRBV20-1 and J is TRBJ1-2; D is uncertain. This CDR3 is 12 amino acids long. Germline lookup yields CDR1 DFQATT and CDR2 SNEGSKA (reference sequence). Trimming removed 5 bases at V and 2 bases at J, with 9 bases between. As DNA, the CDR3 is TGCAGTGCTGGGGTAGAGAACTATGGCTACACCTTC. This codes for CSAGVENYGYTF.